Each of the 6 T cell receptor beta chains below was sequenced from the same sample in a study of blood T cell repertoires in COVID-19. Sequencing used immunoSEQ multiplex PCR; TCRdb keeps in-frame clones, though not all of them. The table lists hundreds of thousands of clones, 92% of them singletons. The sequenced material came from peripheral blood. The source is a man aged 60-69 years with COVID-19, enrolled during active disease.

V and J are TRBV7-2 and TRBJ2-1, with a possible D match to TRBD1 (7 bases). The CDR3 runs 16 residues. V gave up 1 base and J gave up 3 bases, with 13 bases separating them. Germline V gene data show CDR1 as SGHTA and CDR2 as FQGNSA. The CDR3 coding sequence is TGTGCCAGCAGCTTAGTAGGCCAGGGGGGCTACAATGAGCAGTTCTTC. Translating it yields CASSLVGQGGYNEQFF.

The chain links TRBV11-2 to TRBJ2-1, with D tentatively TRBD1 (6 bases). The CDR3 spans 14 residues. The germline V and J ends were trimmed by 2 bases and 3 bases, with 8 bases remaining between them. Germline V lookup: CDR1 SGHAT, CDR2 FQNNGV. CDR3 loop: CASSLQGRYNEQFF. The CDR3 DNA sequence: TGTGCCAGCAGCTTACAGGGGCGCTACAATGAGCAGTTCTTC. The full variable domain, rest sourced from reference TRBV11-2 and TRBJ2-1, is EAGVAQSPRYKIIEKRQSVAFWCNPISGHATLYWYQQILGQGPKLLIQFQNNGVVDDSQLPKDRFSAERLKGVDSTLKIQPAKLEDSAVYLCASSLQGRYNEQFFGPGTRLTVL.

The rearrangement joins TRBV7-6 to TRBJ1-5; 10 nucleotides line up with TRBD1. The CDR3 spans 17 residues. The V gene end was trimmed by 3 bases and the J gene end by 5 bases; junction bases not matched to a gene: 10. Germline values: CDR1 SGHVS, CDR2 FNYEAQ. CDR3 sequence reads: CASSFSGTGETYQPQHF. In DNA form, the CDR3 reads TGTGCCAGCAGCTTCTCCGGGACAGGGGAGACCTATCAGCCCCAGCATTTT.

This chain joins TRBV12-3 or TRBV12-4 and TRBJ2-7, with 7 bases matching TRBD2. CDR3 length equals 13 residues. Trimming cost V 8 bases and J 6 bases; bases outside gene matches: 10. The CDR3 nucleotides are TGTGCCAGCGGTACAGCGGGGTTGAGCGAGCAGTACTTC. This sequence encodes CASGTAGLSEQYF.

The V gene is TRBV5-1, the J gene TRBJ2-1, with 9 bases aligning to TRBD1. V lost 2 bases and J lost 6; bases outside the gene matches: 3. CDR3 length: 14 amino acids. CDR1 is SGHRS, CDR2 YFSETQ, per germline. The CDR3 is CASSFPQGANEQFF. CDR3 nucleotide sequence: TGCGCCAGCAGCTTCCCACAGGGGGCCAATGAGCAGTTCTTC.

This chain uses TRBV10-3 with TRBJ1-2; weak D call: TRBD1 (5 bases). V lost 1 base to trimming and J lost 1 base, with 16 bases between them. The CDR3 extends over 17 amino acids. Germline V gives CDR1 ENHRY, CDR2 SYGVKD. The CDR3 nucleotides are TGTGCCATCAGTGAGTTAGGATCCGGGGGGTTTAACTATGGCTACACCTTC. Residues: CAISELGSGGFNYGYTF.